This T cell receptor beta chain is drawn from a study of T-cell reconstitution after alpha-beta-depleted transplantation in children (TCRdb year 2016). Broadly, across the study: T-cell immune reconstitution after TCRalphabeta/CD19-depleted allogeneic hematopoietic cell transplantation in children was quantitatively tracked in the study by means of TCR repertoire profiling.

Trimming takes 6 bases from V and 7 bases from J, and the germline ends sit 18 bases apart. There are 15 amino acids in the CDR3, from cysteine to phenylalanine inclusive. Only the CDR3 region is kept as DNA, spanning 45 bases read in frame from base 1. In this sample, this clonotype turned up many times. Which antigen it targets is not known. The input lacks base qualities; no much larger clone sits a single base away. Overall results and qualifications from the work: Over subsequent months, a decline in hyperexpanded clone frequencies was noted, and after one year, T-cell counts and TCRbeta diversity were mostly ascribed to newly produced T cells. In some patients, high TCRbeta diversity at day 60 was attributed to recipient T cells and intrathymic progenitors that had survived conditioning. About two months after transplant, the apparently early recovery of alphabetaT-cell counts reportedly depended on just several hundred clones that had expanded rapidly and came from non-depleted graft cells.

In light of the paper, this sample's treatment or condition label describes: allogeneic hematopoietic cell transplantation with graft depleted of TCRalphabeta T cells and CD19 B cells. Transplant recipients were children who received TCRalphabeta/CD19-depleted allogeneic hematopoietic cell grafts. Library generation was performed with PCR. TCRdb lists the instrument as Illumina HiSeq 2500. Molecular barcoding was employed in the preparation of TCR libraries, with unique molecular identifiers being used to normalize TCRbeta repertoire quantification. TCRdb took the public reads, trimmed them with fastp at Q25, ran MiXCR for clone calling and kept in-frame beta chains. When rows share a CDR3 protein, they turn into one entry using the most common DNA and genes. Here the sample has approximately 650,000 distinct CDR3 sequences; 10% to 15% occur a single time. The top ten clones comprise about 0.79% of the sample.

The chain was built from TRBV12-3 or TRBV12-4 and TRBJ2-2, with no confident D gene call. The sequencing here drew on PBMCs, taken before TCRalphabeta/CD19-depleted stem cell transplant. The TCR sequence derives from a girl between 2 and 10 years old with congenital amegakaryocytic thrombocytopenia, due to receive a stem cell transplant. The bases are TGTGCCAGCAGGTCTATGGTCGCCATGGGCGGGGAGCTGTTTTTT. It translates to CASRSMVAMGGELFF.